This T cell receptor (beta chain) was identified in a study of cytomegalovirus exposure and HLA in healthy donors (dated by TCRdb to between 2016 and 2019). Background for the entire study: An earlier analysis of several hundred of the donors reported approximately 270 Gb of sequence data and approximately 110 million unique TCR beta sequences from approximately 180 million T cells. About 280 gigabases of sequencing data and approximately 91 million unique TCR sequences made up an early release that covered roughly 670 HLA-typed donors. The genetic ancestry cluster associated with self-reported Caucasian donors included 81% of the 300 to 400 genotyped donors. The study was designed to test whether signatures of past pathogen exposure could be identified by cataloging public T cell receptors. The study profiled the T cell repertoires of under 700 subjects by immunosequencing and related them to cytomegalovirus serostatus. Besides the first cohort of about 730 subjects, a separate validation cohort made up of 120 different subjects was used. The study combined high-throughput TCR immunosequencing, statistical association of individual TCRs with disease status, and machine learning to predict cytomegalovirus infection status. A later analysis re-examined previously published TCR beta repertoires from just over 650 donors and added high-resolution HLA genotyping to investigate patterns of TCR occurrence. Rather than using new phenotypic data, the later analysis identified candidate immune exposures from TCR beta sequences and from how often those sequences occurred across donors. An earlier analysis of 587 of the donors used high-throughput TCR beta sequencing to judge whether each TCR beta V gene segment behaved as functional or pseudogenic. Alongside the repertoire data, information on donor age, sex, ethnicity and CMV serostatus was compiled. A later genetic analysis used genome-wide SNP genotypes for about three fifths of the 666 donors, treating that subset as a discovery cohort. All discovery cohort repertoires had been generated using a single sequencing platform. HLA typing included class I and class II loci at four-digit resolution. Typing coverage varied by locus: roughly 620-640 donors for A, B, C, DRB1 and DQB1; roughly 520 for DQA1; nearly 610 for DPA1; approximately 490 for DPB1. Because of strong linkage in the cohort, five DR-DQ haplotypes were treated as single units for association and clustering. On average, about 240,000 unique TCR beta nucleotide sequences were sequenced per donor among a few hundred genotyped donors of the cohort, with approximately 18% of those sequences being non-productive.

Library generation was performed with the immunoSEQ multiplex PCR assay. The multiplex PCR relied on a mix of 60 forward primers for TCR Vbeta segments and 13 reverse primers for TCR Jbeta segments. A multiplex PCR assay on genomic DNA amplified the CDR3 region of rearranged TCR beta genes. The amplified TCR beta libraries were sequenced on the Illumina HiSeq System as 87-base-pair reads. Processing in the source paper ran as follows. In a later analysis, 80 million or so unique TCR beta chains were counted across the 500 to 700 repertoires, and some 10 million of these chains were shared by at least two donors. Raw reads were error-corrected and collapsed into unique sequences by a nearest-neighbor algorithm in which closely related sequences were merged to remove PCR and sequencing errors. CDR3 sequences were aligned to IMGT reference sequences to assign V, D and J gene segments. For a sequence to be retained, at least a six-nucleotide match to both a V gene segment and a J gene segment was required. Rearrangements were called productive when the CDR3 lacked stop codons and stayed in frame with V and J; all others were non-productive. Following IMGT convention, CDR3 was defined as the stretch from the second conserved V-encoded cysteine to the conserved J-encoded phenylalanine. The earlier analysis of a few hundred of the donors excluded any sequence lacking an unambiguous match to a single V gene segment. In an earlier analysis of several hundred of the donors, V segments were called functional above 56.7% productive rearrangements and were called segregating when the between-donor standard deviation exceeded 5%. A statistical classification framework was developed to diagnose cytomegalovirus status using the catalog of TCR beta chain sequences. In a later analysis, V and J genes were assigned by comparing TCR nucleotide sequences against IMGT/GENE-DB human TR gene sequences. The TCRdist pipeline was used in a later analysis to assign CDR3 sequences and most-parsimonious VDJ recombination scenarios. In a later analysis, each TCR beta chain was defined by its CDR3 amino acid sequence together with its V-gene family, and reads lacking a unique V-gene family were excluded. A later analysis removed over 500 highly shared, low-generation-probability nucleotide sequences to deal with suspected cross-contamination and a sequencing artifact. In a later analysis, a clonal expansion index for each public chain was calculated from normalized within-repertoire ranks of inferred template counts. In a later analysis, generation probabilities were computed with a VDJ recombination model fitted to out-of-frame rearrangements, and the resulting probabilities were checked against IGoR. In a later analysis, hypergeometric tests were used to score TCR-TCR, TCR-HLA and TCR-CMV co-occurrence, with a repertoire-size bias correction applied to TCR pairs. To estimate false discovery rates, a later analysis permuted the HLA or CMV assignments 20 times. A later analysis grouped co-occurring TCRs with DBSCAN, adding TCRdist sequence similarity when clustering within HLA-allele-positive subsets. Co-occurrence clustering excluded repertoires with fewer than 30,000 or more than 120,000 public chains, plus five with anomalous nucleotide sharing. This immuneACCESS table, as held by TCRdb, lists in-frame sequences with V and J called but not all clones. Of the missing ones, under half trace to an unresolved V gene in checked studies; the others have no known cause. V, J and clone size reflect that table, while D and trimming were determined from the DNA. The sample table holds 150,000 to 200,000 clones, of which 75% to 80% were seen once. The ten largest clones represent 2.6% of the sample.

The full study reports these points: A further reported finding was that TCR beta sequences accurately predicted the HLA-A and HLA-B alleles for most subjects in the first cohort. A later genetic analysis associated a missense DCLRE1C variant with V-gene and J-gene trimming of TCR beta chains, and an independent cohort replicated the association. A later analysis found that most CMV-associated TCR beta chains appeared HLA-restricted, with HLA associations seemingly driven largely by CMV exposure. It was suggested by the authors that the approach could potentially be generalized to other disease states and immunological phenotypes. A cluster of highly shared sequence variants was judged likely to represent a technical artifact of the sequencing pipeline. In vitro tests confirmed that a few of the cytomegalovirus-associated TCR beta chains recognize cytomegalovirus antigens. Cytomegalovirus status was reported to be diagnosed by the classifier with high specificity and sensitivity in both the original and validation cohorts. According to a later genetic analysis, donors in an Asian-associated ancestry cluster had fewer N-insertions in productive TCRs than the roughly 660-donor mean. Strong co-occurrence of HLA alleles, especially DR and DQ, made assigning TCR associations to individual alleles difficult. While some public TCRs were present in many individuals, most TCR sequences turned up only very rarely across donors. Specific HLA alleles were associated with 15,000 to 20,000 TCR beta sequences at a false discovery rate of 0.05 in a later analysis. A later analysis found that HLA-associated TCR beta chains were more clonally expanded and had lower generation probabilities than equally common non-associated chains. In an earlier analysis of approximately 600 of the donors, most TCR beta V segments were observed in productive rearrangements about 90% or about 30% of the time, broadly matching IMGT annotations. Seventeen rarely observed V segments, including chromosome 9 orphons, were excluded from the earlier analysis of several hundred of the donors because counts were too low. The 87-base-pair reads could not distinguish some IMGT-functional V segments, including TRBV6-2 and TRBV6-3, so those segments were excluded. Linkage disequilibrium might explain the correlated functional status among segregating V segments, but an unknown experimental factor could not be excluded. A total of about 180 TCR beta chains were listed by the study as associated with cytomegalovirus. Several of the top co-occurrence clusters appeared to be linked to parvovirus B19, influenza, CMV and Epstein-Barr virus, according to a later analysis. The cohort was sequenced for TCR beta chains only, and without alpha or paired-chain data the features that could be detected were limited. A later analysis found that TCR association rates varied across HLA loci, with DRB1 alleles showing the most associated TCRs and HLA-C alleles the fewest. CMV serostatus was the only immune exposure information available for the cohort. Sequencing depth was assumed to be roughly uniform across donors in the presence/absence analyses, though that assumption may not hold. Because HLA typing was unavailable for some donors at each locus, only the typed subset was used in association tests.

The cohort was made up of hundreds of healthy bone marrow donors. At the time of sampling, every cohort member was nominally healthy, though immune exposures that went unrecorded were likely present. The donor tested CMV seropositive and was one of the 289 seropositive cohort members. A peripheral blood sample was provided by each donor, and peripheral blood mononuclear cells were used for TCR beta sequencing. Genomic DNA was extracted from the blood cell samples with the Qiagen DNeasy Blood Extraction Kit. Only a few counts were recorded for this clone. Its antigen is unknown. One base away there is no much larger clone; base qualities are not given. From the cysteine up to the phenylalanine, the CDR3 has a length of 19 residues. CDR3 DNA is the only sequence kept; it has 57 bases, read in frame from the first base. The germline V end is reduced by 0 bases and the J end by 3 bases; junction bases left unmatched: 10. CDR1 is given as LGHNA and CDR2 as YSLEER, both from the germline V gene.

What was sequenced was PBMCs. The clonotype comes from a woman aged 40 to 50 in good health and CMV-seropositive. The rearranged chain carries TRBV4-3 and TRBJ2-2, with 10 junctional bases fitting TRBD2. The DNA is as follows: TGCGCCAGCAGCCAAGAAACCACAGCGGGGGGGCGGCACACCGGGGAGCTGTTTTTT. Its protein reads: CASSQETTAGGRHTGELFF.